Listed below are T cell receptor beta chains from one sample, sequenced in a study of technical replicates of blood from several donors. Sequencing was performed with immunoSEQ multiplex PCR; in TCRdb, only in-frame clones are kept and a portion is missing. The table lists about 68,000 clones, 95% to 97% of them singletons, with approximately 0.3% in the top ten. Sequencing was performed on T cells isolated from PBMCs. These receptors originate from a human donor in good health. The CDR3 runs from the conserved cysteine through the conserved F or W. The order of the fields is V gene, J gene, clone size, D gene, CDR3 DNA, CDR3 protein. The D gene is left open where the match is weak. Not every row has a clone size; where given, it reads once, few, many or a size class.

TRBV29-1	TRBJ1-2	NA	NA	TGCAGCGTTGAAGATCGGGAGGGGGGCCGTGGCTACACCTTC	CSVEDREGGRGYTF
TRBV2	TRBJ2-3	NA	TRBD1	TGTGCCAGCAGAACAGGACAGGGTCTCACAGATACGCAGTATTTT	CASRTGQGLTDTQYF
TRBV28	TRBJ1-1	NA	NA	TGTGCCAGCCTTGACCCGGGGAACACTGAAGCTTTCTTT	CASLDPGNTEAFF
TRBV30	TRBJ2-7	NA	NA	TGTGCCTGGAGTGTAGTGGCAGGTCCGGTGTACTTC	CAWSVVAGPVYF
TRBV19	TRBJ1-1	NA	TRBD1	TGTGCCAGTAGTAGCAGGGGGCGAACTGAAGCTTTCTTT	CASSSRGRTEAFF
TRBV10-3	TRBJ1-2	NA	NA	TGTGCCATCGCGGAGCGGTCTAACTATGGCTACACCTTC	CAIAERSNYGYTF
TRBV18	TRBJ1-1	NA	NA	TGTGCCAGCTCACCACCGGGGGGAGACAACACTGAAGCTTTCTTT	CASSPPGGDNTEAFF
TRBV11-3	TRBJ2-1	NA	NA	TGTGCCAGCAGCTTAGCCCCCGTATACAATGAGCAGTTCTTC	CASSLAPVYNEQFF
TRBV25-1	TRBJ2-5	NA	TRBD1	TGTGCCAGCAGTGAATTTAGAGCAGGGGGCTTGCAAGAGACCCAGTACTTC	CASSEFRAGGLQETQYF
TRBV5-6	TRBJ2-5	NA	TRBD1	TGTGCCAGCACCATAGGACAGGGGATCCAAGAGACCCAGTACTTC	CASTIGQGIQETQYF
TRBV2	TRBJ1-4	NA	NA	TGTGCCAGCAGACGTACTTCGTCAACTAATGAAAAACTGTTTTTT	CASRRTSSTNEKLFF
TRBV6-5	TRBJ1-5	NA	NA	TGTGCCAGCAGTCAAGCGTACCATCAAGCCCAGCATTTT	CASSQAYHQAQHF
TRBV4-3	TRBJ2-2	NA	NA	TGCGCCAGCAGCCAAGACAGCGGGTACACCGGGGAGCTGTTTTTT	CASSQDSGYTGELFF
TRBV30	TRBJ2-7	once	NA	TGTGCCTGCCATGGGGGGACGTTAACAGCCTACGAGCAGTACTTC	CACHGGTLTAYEQYF